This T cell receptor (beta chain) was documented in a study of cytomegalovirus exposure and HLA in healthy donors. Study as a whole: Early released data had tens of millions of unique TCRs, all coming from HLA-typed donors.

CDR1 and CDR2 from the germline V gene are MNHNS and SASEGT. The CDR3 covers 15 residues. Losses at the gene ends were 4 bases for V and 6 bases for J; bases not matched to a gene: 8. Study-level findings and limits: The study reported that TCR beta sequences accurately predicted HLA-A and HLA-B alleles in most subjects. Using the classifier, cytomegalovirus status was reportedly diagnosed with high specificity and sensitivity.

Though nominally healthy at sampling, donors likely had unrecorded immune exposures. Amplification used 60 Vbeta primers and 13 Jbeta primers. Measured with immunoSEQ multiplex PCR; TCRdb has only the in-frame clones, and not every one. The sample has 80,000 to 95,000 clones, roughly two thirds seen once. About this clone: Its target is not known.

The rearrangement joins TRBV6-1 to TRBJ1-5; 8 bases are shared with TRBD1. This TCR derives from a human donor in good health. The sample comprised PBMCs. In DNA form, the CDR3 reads TGTGCCAGCAGTGGGCAGACAGGGGTTGGTCAGCCCCAGCATTTT. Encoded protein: CASSGQTGVGQPQHF.